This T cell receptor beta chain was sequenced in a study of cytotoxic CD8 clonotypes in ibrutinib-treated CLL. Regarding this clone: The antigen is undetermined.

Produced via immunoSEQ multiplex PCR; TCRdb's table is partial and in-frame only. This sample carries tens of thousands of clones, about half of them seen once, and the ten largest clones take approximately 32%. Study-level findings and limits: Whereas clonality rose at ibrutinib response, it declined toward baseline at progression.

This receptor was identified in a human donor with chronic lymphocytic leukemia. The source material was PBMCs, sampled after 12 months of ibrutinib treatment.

CDR3 loop: CASSGQGNSYEQYF. The CDR3 DNA sequence: TGTGCCAGCAGCGGACAGGGGAACTCCTACGAGCAGTACTTC. This chain connects TRBV2 to TRBJ2-7; 9 nucleotides match TRBD1. The germline V gene encodes CDR1 SNHLY and CDR2 FYNNEI. The CDR3 totals 14 residues. V trimming: 6 bases; J trimming: 0 bases; junction bases outside the gene matches: 3. The whole variable domain, remainder taken from reference TRBV2 and TRBJ2-7, is EPEVTQTPSHQVTQMGQEVILRCVPISNHLYFYWYRQILGQKVEFLVSFYNNEISEKSEIFDDQFSVERPDGSNFTLKIRSTKLEDSAMYFCASSGQGNSYEQYFGPGTRLTVT.